This T cell receptor (beta chain) was identified during a study of blood T cell repertoires in COVID-19. Study summary: The study drew acute and convalescent COVID-19 samples from the United States, Italy and Spain. PBMCs, B-cell-depleted T cells, or T cells were the source of the cDNA or gDNA that made up the material.

This CDR3 spans 16 amino acids. Germline CDR1 and CDR2: MDHEN and SYDVKM. With V trimmed by 7 bases and J by 4 bases, 10 bases remained unmatched. This clone has just one count. Some clones are missing from TCRdb's copy, which holds only in-frame ones; the method was immunoSEQ multiplex PCR. The table shows some 41,000 clones, with approximately 82% occurring only once. The chain combines TRBV28 with TRBJ2-5, with 12 bases matching TRBD2. The clonotype was recovered from a woman in her sixties or seventies with acute or convalescent COVID-19. Source material: peripheral blood. The CDR3, as DNA: TGTGCCAGCATGAGGAGGACTAGCGGGAAAGTAGAGACCCAGTACTTC. This encodes CASMRRTSGKVETQYF.